The 5 T cell receptor beta chains below come from one sample, sequenced in a study of tumor-infiltrating lymphocytes in oesophageal squamous cell carcinoma. TCRdb reprocessed the PCR reads with MiXCR, giving one entry per CDR3 protein. This sample has 14,000 or so distinct CDR3 sequences, with almost 50% found just once. Sequencing was carried out using blood. Every receptor here comes from a male donor with esophageal squamous cell carcinoma.

The chain carries TRBV5-4 and TRBJ2-6; D gene ambiguous. The last part of the DNA fits TRBJ2-7 better; the J call may be wrong. This CDR3 has 15 residues. Germline V CDR1 and CDR2: SGHNT, YYREEE (reference sequence). CDR3 in amino acids: CASSSGPHKPYEQYF. The CDR3 DNA follows: TGTGCCAGCAGCTCGGGTCCACATAAACCCTACGAGCAGTACTTC.

The chain has TRBV27 and TRBJ2-3, with D possibly matching TRBD1 (6 bases). The V and J ends lost 4 bases and 0 bases respectively, with 14 bases between them. The CDR3 runs to 16 residues. Germline values: CDR1 MNHEY, CDR2 SMNVEV (reference sequence). CDR3 sequence reads: CASSYTGTTSTDTQYF. For the CDR3, the DNA is TGTGCCAGCAGTTACACCGGGACAACTAGCACAGATACGCAGTATTTT.

This clonotype is categorized as medium-sized. J is TRBJ2-5 and V is TRBV7-8; 7 nucleotides align to TRBD1. V lost 4 bases to trimming and J lost 4 bases; unmatched junction nucleotides: 9. This CDR3 comprises 15 residues. The germline CDR1 and CDR2 sequences are SGHVS and FQNEAQ. CDR3 loop: CASSSQGWVRETQYF. The CDR3 DNA reads TGTGCCAGCAGCTCACAGGGGTGGGTCAGAGAGACCCAGTACTTC.

This clonotype was counted many times. This could be a read error, since a much larger clone is one nucleotide away. The chain is built from TRBV24-1 and TRBJ2-7, with a possible D match to TRBD2 (5 bases). This CDR3 has 13 residues. The V end lost 4 bases, the J end lost 7 bases, and 13 bases lay between the germline ends. In germline, CDR1 is KGHDR, CDR2 SFDVKD. CDR3 residues: CATSDPGLVEQYF. As DNA, the CDR3 is TGTGCCACCAGTGACCCCGGACTGGTTGAGCAGTACTTC.

The V call is TRBV30, the J call TRBJ1-4; D not certain. Trimming cost V 0 bases and J 11 bases, with 10 bases left between them. This CDR3 is built from 12 residues. The germline gives CDR1 GTSNPN, CDR2 SVGIG (reference sequence). As DNA, the CDR3 is TGTGCCTGGAGTGTTCGGGCGGGGAAACTGTTTTTT. Its protein product is CAWSVRAGKLFF.